This T cell receptor beta chain emerged from a study of human T cells and chemical hapten exposure (dated by TCRdb to about 2021). In terms of the full investigation: For sensitization, 2% DPC in acetone was applied to a 2 cm by 2 cm area of upper inner arm skin. Weekly therapeutic DPC doses were additionally applied to the scalp of patients throughout the approximately 25-week study period. Blood samples were taken from patients before sensitization (week 0) and then at 2, 6 and about 24 weeks after DPC sensitization. Alopecia areata with under or over 50% scalp involvement, alopecia totalis and alopecia universalis were represented in the patient cohort, which was mostly female. Libraries were combined into a pool for sequencing, and differences in TCR yield between samples came mainly from small differences in library volumes within the pool. In alopecia patients, the study followed how the peripheral blood TCR repertoire changed in vivo over primary and secondary sensitization to diphenylcyclopropenone (DPC), a hapten. Patch tests used Finn chambers with 0.01% DPC on the upper back, scored after 6 days by International Contact Dermatitis Research Group standards. Under 30 alopecia patients gave blood for TCR sequencing at one to four time points (pre-sensitization, 2, 6 and 24 weeks). Study-level results and caveats: DPC sensitization did not change the number of TCRs with a frequency above 1 in 1000, and there was no evidence of changes in global repertoire structure. A positive correlation was found between the number of PT1 expanded TCRs and patch test score, with significance reached at thresholds 8, 16 and 32 but not 4. Alopecia, a presumed autoimmune disease, was present in all patients, so the immune response of the patients might differ from that of healthy individuals. After repeated subsampling, changes were observed in the strength of the expansion versus patch-test correlation and in the threshold at which the correlation became significant. Expanded TCRs formed significantly more large CDR3 similarity clusters than pre-sensitization or healthy control sets, consistent with antigen-driven responses.

The library was produced with RACE. TCRdb names NextSeq 500 as the instrument used. During library preparation, unique molecular identifiers were attached to individual cDNA molecules so that TCRs could be counted quantitatively and reproducibly. Both TCR alpha and TCR beta chains were sequenced from each blood RNA sample. In the authors' own workflow: Samples had a median of roughly 99,000 TCRs, with a range from roughly 20,000 to 700,000. The Decombinator software suite was used to annotate V, J and CDR3 in the TCR reads. To make PS versus PT1 abundance plots, every sample was subsampled to the same number of TCRs (28,000). TCRs were defined as expanded if absent before sensitization and observed at least eight times at the 2-week time point. TCRdb ran its own pipeline on the public reads, namely fastp trimming at Q25 and MiXCR clone calling, and kept in-frame beta chains. Rows with one shared CDR3 protein collapse into an entry with the most common genes and DNA. TCRdb's processing, not the study's, gives the V and J calls here. For this sample there are about 82,000 distinct CDR3 sequences; over 8.5% appear just once. The ten top clones hold approximately 4.6% of the sample.

Cut back by 7 bases and 2 bases, the V and J ends lie 14 bases apart. The germline V gene encodes CDR1 MNHNY and CDR2 SVGAGI (reference sequence). Including the terminal cysteine and phenylalanine, the CDR3 comprises 14 residues. The DNA shown is the 42-base CDR3, in frame from base 1. This clonotype was detected many times. No antigen is known for it. No much larger clonotype is one base removed from it; base qualities were not supplied. Per the publication, the time point label means: patch test 1, 2 weeks after DPC sensitization. The intended sense of this specimen's treatment or condition label: therapeutic diphenylcyclopropenone sensitization with weekly scalp DPC. At every patch-test visit, the blood draw took place before the patch test was put on. Patients were eligible if aged 18 to 70, diagnosed with alopecia and judged suitable for DPC therapy, and pregnant patients were excluded. Total RNA was extracted from unfractionated whole blood collected in Tempus Blood RNA tubes.

The chain links TRBV6-6 with TRBJ2-5, with TRBD2 tentatively as D gene (7 bases match). This receptor was obtained from a woman between 45 and 60 years old with alopecia areata. Some clones in this sample may be carry-over from other donors' samples. This specimen consisted of whole blood, obtained in connection with sensitization to the hapten diphenylcyclopropenone (DPC). The DNA is as follows: TGTGCCAGCACCAAGGGGGGGCCACAAGAGACCCAGTACTTC. This gives the protein CASTKGGPQETQYF.